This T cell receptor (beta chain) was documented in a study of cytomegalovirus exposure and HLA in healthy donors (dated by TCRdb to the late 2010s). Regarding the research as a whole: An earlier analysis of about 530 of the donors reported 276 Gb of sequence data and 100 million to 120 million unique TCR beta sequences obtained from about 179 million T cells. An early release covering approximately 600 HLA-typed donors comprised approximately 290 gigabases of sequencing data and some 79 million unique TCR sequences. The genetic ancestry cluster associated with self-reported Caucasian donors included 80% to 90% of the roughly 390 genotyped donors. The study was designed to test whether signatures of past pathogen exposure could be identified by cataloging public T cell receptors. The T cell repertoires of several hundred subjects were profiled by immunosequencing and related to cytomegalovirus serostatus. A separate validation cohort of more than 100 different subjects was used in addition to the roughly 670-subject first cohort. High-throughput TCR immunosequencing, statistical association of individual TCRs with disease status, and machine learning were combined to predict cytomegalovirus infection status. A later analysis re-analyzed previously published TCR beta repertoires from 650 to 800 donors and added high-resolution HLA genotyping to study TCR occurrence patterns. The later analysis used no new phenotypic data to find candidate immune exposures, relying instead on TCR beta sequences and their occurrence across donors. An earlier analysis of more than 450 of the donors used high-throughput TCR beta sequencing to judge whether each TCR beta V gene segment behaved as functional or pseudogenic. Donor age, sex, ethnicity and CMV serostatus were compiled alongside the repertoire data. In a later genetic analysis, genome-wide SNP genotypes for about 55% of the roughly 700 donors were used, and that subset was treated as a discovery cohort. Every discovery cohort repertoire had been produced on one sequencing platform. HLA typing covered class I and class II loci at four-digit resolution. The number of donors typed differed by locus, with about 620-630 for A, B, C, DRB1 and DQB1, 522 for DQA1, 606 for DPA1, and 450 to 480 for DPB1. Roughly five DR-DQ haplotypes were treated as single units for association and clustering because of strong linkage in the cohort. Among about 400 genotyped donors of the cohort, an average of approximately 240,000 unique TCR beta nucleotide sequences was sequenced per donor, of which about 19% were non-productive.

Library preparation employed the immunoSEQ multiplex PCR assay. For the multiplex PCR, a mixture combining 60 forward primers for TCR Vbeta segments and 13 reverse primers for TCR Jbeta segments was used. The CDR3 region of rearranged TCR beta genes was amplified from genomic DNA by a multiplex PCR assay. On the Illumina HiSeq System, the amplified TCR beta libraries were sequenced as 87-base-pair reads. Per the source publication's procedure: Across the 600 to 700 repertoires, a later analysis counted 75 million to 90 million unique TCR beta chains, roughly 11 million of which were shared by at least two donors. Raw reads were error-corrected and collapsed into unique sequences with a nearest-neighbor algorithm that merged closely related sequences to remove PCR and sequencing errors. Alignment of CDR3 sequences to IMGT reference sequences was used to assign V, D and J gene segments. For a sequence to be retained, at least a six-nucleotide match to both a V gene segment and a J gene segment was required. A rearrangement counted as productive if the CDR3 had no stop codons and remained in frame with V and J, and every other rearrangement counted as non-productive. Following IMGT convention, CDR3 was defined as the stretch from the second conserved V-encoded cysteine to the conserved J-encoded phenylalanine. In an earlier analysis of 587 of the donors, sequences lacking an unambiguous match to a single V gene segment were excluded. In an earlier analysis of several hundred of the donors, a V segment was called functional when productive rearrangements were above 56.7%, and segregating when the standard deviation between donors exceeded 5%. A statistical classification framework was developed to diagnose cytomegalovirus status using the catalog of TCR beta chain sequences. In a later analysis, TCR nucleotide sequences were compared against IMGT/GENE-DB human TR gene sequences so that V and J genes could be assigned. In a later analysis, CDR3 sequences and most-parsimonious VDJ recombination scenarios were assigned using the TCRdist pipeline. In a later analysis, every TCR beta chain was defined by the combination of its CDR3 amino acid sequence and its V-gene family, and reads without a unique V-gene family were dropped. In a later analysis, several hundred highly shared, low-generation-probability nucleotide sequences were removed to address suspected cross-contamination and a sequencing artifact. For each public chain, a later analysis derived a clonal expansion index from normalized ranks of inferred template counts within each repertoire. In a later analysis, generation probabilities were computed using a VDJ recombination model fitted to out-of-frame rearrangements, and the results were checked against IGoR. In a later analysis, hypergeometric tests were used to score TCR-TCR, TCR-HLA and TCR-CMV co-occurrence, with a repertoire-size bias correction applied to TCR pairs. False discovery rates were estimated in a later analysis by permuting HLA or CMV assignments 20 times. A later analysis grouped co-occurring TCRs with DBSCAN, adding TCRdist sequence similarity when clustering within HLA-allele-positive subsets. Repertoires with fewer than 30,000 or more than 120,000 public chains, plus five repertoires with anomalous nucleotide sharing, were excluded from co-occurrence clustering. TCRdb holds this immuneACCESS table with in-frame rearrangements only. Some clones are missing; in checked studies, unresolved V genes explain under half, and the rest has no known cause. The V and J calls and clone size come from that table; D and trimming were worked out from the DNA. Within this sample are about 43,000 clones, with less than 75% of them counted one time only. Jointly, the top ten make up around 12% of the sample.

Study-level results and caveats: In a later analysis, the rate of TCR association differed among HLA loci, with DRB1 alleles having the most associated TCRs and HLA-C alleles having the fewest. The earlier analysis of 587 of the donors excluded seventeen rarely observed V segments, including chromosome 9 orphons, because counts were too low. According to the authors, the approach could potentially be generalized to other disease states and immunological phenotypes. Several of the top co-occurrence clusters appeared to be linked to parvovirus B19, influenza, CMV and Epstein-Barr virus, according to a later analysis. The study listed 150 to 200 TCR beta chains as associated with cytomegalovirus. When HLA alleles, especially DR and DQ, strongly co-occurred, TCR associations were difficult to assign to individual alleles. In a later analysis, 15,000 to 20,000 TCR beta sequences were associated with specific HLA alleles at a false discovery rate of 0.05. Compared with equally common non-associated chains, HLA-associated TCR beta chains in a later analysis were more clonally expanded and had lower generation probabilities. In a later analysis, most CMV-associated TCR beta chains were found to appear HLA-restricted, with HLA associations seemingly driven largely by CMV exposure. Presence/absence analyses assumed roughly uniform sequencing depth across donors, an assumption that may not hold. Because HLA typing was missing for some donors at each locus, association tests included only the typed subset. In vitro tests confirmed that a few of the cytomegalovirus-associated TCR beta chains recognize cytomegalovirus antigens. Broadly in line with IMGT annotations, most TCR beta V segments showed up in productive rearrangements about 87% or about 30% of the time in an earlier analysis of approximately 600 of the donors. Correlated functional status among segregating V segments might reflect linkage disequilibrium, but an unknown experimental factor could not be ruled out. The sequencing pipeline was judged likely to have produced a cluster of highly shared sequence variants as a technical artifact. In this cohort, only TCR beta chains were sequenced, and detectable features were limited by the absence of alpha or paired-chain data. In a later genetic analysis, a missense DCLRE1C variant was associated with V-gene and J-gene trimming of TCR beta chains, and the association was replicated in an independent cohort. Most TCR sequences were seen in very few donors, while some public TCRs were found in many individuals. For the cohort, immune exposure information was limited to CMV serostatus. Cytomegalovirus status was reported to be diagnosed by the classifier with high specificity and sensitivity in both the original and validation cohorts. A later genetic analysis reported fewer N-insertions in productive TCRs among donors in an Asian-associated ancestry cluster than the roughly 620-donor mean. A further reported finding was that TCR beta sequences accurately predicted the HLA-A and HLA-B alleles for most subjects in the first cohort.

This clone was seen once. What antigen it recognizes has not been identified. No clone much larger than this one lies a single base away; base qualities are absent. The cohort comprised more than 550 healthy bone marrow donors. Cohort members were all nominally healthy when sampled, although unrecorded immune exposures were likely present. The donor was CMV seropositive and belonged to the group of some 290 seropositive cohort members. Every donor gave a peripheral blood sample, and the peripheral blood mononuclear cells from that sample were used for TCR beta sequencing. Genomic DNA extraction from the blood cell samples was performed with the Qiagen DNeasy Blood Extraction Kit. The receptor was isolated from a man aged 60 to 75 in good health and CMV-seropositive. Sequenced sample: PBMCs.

DNA sequence: TGCGCCAGCAGCTTGCGAGGGAATGAAAAACTGTTTTTT. This gives the protein CASSLRGNEKLFF. The sequence is built from TRBV5-1 and TRBJ1-4; the D gene identity is not certain. In the germline V gene, CDR1 corresponds to SGHRS and CDR2 to YFSETQ. The CDR3 spans 13 residues, from the cysteine through the phenylalanine. Only the CDR3 DNA stays, 39 bases, in frame from base 1. The junction carries 6 bases between V and J, which are trimmed by 1 base and 5 bases respectively.